These T cell receptor beta chains were read from a single sample in a study of Ad26.COV2.S vaccination and SARS-CoV-2 variants. Some clones are missing from TCRdb's copy, which holds only in-frame ones; the method was immunoSEQ multiplex PCR. In the table there are approximately 410,000 clones, roughly 90% of which are singletons. The input for sequencing was peripheral blood, taken in a trial of Ad26.COV2.S vaccine versus placebo. These receptors all stem from a person aged 18-60 years who received the Ad26.COV2.S COVID-19 vaccine or a placebo. Each CDR3 is given with its conserved first and last residue. D genes are given only for firm matches. Clone sizes are given selectively: once, few, many, or a class where the clone is expanded.

.,13,TRBV5-1,.,TRBJ1-1,TGCGCCAGCAAAGAGGGACTGCAAGTTGAAGCTTTCTTT,CASKEGLQVEAFF
.,15,TRBV11-3,.,TRBJ2-3,TGTGCCAGCAGCTTAGGAAATCCATACCCAAATACGCAGTATTTT,CASSLGNPYPNTQYF
.,14,TRBV18,.,TRBJ2-1,TGTGCCAGCTCACGACAGGTCTCCTACAATGAGCAGTTCTTC,CASSRQVSYNEQFF
.,14,TRBV10-2,TRBD2,TRBJ2-1,TGCGCCAGCAGTGAGTCCAGGGGACTAGGAGTGCAGTTCTTC,CASSESRGLGVQFF
.,16,TRBV28,.,TRBJ2-1,TGTGCCAGCAGTTCCCGACCGATTAGCTCCTACAATGAGCAGTTCTTC,CASSSRPISSYNEQFF
.,14,TRBV20-1,.,TRBJ1-5,TGCAGTGCTAGTGCCCCCAGAGGCAATCAGCCCCAGCATTTT,CSASAPRGNQPQHF
.,15,TRBV7-9,TRBD1,TRBJ2-7,TGTGCCAGCAGCCCAAAGACAGGGGTCTCCTACGAGCAGTACTTC,CASSPKTGVSYEQYF
.,15,TRBV5-4,.,TRBJ2-1,TGTGCCAGCAGCTTGGTGAGCGGGCCGTGGAATGAGCAGTTCTTC,CASSLVSGPWNEQFF
.,14,TRBV19,TRBD2,TRBJ2-5,TGTGCCAGTAGTAGAATGGGGGGGCAAGAGACCCAGTACTTC,CASSRMGGQETQYF
.,16,TRBV5-4,TRBD1,TRBJ2-1,TGTGCCAGCAGCGCCGAACAGGGGGCGGTATACAATGAGCAGTTCTTC,CASSAEQGAVYNEQFF
.,13,TRBV10-2,.,TRBJ2-2,TGCGCCAGCAGTGAAGGGCAGCCCGGGGAGCTGTTTTTT,CASSEGQPGELFF
few,12,TRBV6-6,.,TRBJ1-3,TGTGCCAGCAGTTACTCAGATATCACCATATATTTT,CASSYSDITIYF
.,15,TRBV19,TRBD1,TRBJ2-3,TGTGCCAGTAGGGACAGGTCGAAGAGCACAGATACGCAGTATTTT,CASRDRSKSTDTQYF
.,16,TRBV7-2,.,TRBJ1-3,TGTGCCAGCAGCTTAGGGGTCCCAGGGCCTGGAAACACCATATATTTT,CASSLGVPGPGNTIYF
.,15,TRBV9,.,TRBJ2-3,TGTGCCAGCAGCGCAGGACCGATATCCTGGGATACGCAGTATTTT,CASSAGPISWDTQYF
.,13,TRBV5-6,.,TRBJ2-7,TGTGCCAGCAGCTTAGGCTCGTACTACGAGCAGTACTTC,CASSLGSYYEQYF
few,14,TRBV6-2/TRBV6-3,.,TRBJ1-5,TGTGCCAGCAGTCCCCGGGAGGGGGTGCAGCCCCAGCATTTT,CASSPREGVQPQHF
.,12,TRBV25-1,TRBD1,TRBJ2-7,TGTGCCAGCAGTGCGACAGGGTACGAGCAGTACTTC,CASSATGYEQYF
.,15,TRBV19,.,TRBJ2-3,TGTGCCAGTAGTATAGTGAGGACTAGCACAGATACGCAGTATTTT,CASSIVRTSTDTQYF
.,14,TRBV3-1/TRBV3-2,TRBD2,TRBJ2-1,TGTGCCAGCAGCCAACAGACTAGCGGGGATGAGCAGTTCTTC,CASSQQTSGDEQFF